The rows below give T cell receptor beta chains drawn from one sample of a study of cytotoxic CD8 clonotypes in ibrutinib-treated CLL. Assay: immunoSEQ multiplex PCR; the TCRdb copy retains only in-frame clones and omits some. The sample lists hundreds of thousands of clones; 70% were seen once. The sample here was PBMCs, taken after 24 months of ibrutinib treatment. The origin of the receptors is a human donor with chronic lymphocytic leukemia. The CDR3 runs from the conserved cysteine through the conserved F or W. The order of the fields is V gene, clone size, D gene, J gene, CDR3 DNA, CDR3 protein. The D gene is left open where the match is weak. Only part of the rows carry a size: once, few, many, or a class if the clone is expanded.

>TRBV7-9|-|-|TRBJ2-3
TGTGCCAGCAGCTTACCCCGCGGAGATACGCAGTATTTT
CASSLPRGDTQYF
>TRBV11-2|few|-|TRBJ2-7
TGTGCCAGCAGCTTAGATCCCCCCTACGAGCAGTACTTC
CASSLDPPYEQYF
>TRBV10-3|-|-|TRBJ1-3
TGTGCCATCAGTCAAGGGGGCTCTGGAAACACCATATATTTT
CAISQGGSGNTIYF
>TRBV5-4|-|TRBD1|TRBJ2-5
TGTGCCAGCAGCCACCAACGGGACAGGGGAGGCAAAGAGACCCAGTACTTC
CASSHQRDRGGKETQYF
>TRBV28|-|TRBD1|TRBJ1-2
TGTGCCAGCAGTTTATTGGGACAGGAAGTAAACTATGGCTACACCTTC
CASSLLGQEVNYGYTF
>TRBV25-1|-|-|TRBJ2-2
TGTGCCAGCAAGGACGGACTAAAGAACACCGGGGAGCTGTTTTTT
CASKDGLKNTGELFF
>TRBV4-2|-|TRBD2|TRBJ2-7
TGTGCCAGCAGCCAAAGACCTAGCGGGAGCTACAACGAGCAGTACTTC
CASSQRPSGSYNEQYF
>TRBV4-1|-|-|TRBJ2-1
TGCGCCAGCAGCCAAAAAAGGGAGAACAATGAGCAGTTCTTC
CASSQKRENNEQFF
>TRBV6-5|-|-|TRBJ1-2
TGTGCCAGCAGTTACGGCGGGGTTTTGGACTATGGCTACACCTTC
CASSYGGVLDYGYTF
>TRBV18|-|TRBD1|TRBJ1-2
TGTGCCAGCTCACCAGTTCCTACTTCCGGACAGGCGATTCGTGATGGCTACACCTTC
CASSPVPTSGQAIRDGYTF
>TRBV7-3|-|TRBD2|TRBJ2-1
TGTGCCAGCAGCCTAAGGGCGGGAGGGCTTTCCAATGAGCAGTTCTTC
CASSLRAGGLSNEQFF
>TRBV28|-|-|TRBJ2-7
TGTGCCAGCAGTTCCCCTGTGGCAGGACCCTACGAGCAGTACTTC
CASSSPVAGPYEQYF
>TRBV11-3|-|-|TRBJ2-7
TGTGCCAGCAGCTTAGGCAGGAGCGAGCAGTACTTC
CASSLGRSEQYF
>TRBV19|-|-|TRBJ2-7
TGTGCCAGTAGTCCACTTGGTGGGGCCAGGGACTCCTACGAGCAGTACTTC
CASSPLGGARDSYEQYF
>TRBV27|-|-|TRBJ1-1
TGTGCCAGCAGTTTAACAGGGCAGAACACTGAAGCTTTCTTT
CASSLTGQNTEAFF
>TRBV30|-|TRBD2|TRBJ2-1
TGTGCCCGACGCGAACTAGCGGGAGTTGCCTACAATGAGCAGTTCTTC
CARRELAGVAYNEQFF
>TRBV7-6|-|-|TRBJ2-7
TGTGCCAGCAGCACCGGGACCACCAGCTCCTACGAGCAGTACTTC
CASSTGTTSSYEQYF
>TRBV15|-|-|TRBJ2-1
TGTGCCACCAGCAGAGACCGGACCGGCAATGAGCAGTTCTTC
CATSRDRTGNEQFF
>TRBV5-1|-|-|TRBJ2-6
TGCGCCAGCAGCTTGGATTTGGGCTCTGGGGCCAACGTCCTGACTTTC
CASSLDLGSGANVLTF
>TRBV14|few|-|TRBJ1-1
TGTGCCAGCGCTGACATAGGGGTACACACTGAAGCTTTCTTT
CASADIGVHTEAFF